Here is one T cell receptor beta chain with its context. The data were obtained in a study of blood T cell repertoires in COVID-19. V dropped 4 bases and J dropped 1; count of bases not matched to a gene: 1. The CDR3 totals 13 residues. The V gene's germline CDR1 is MDHEN and CDR2 SYDVKM. Sequenced by immunoSEQ multiplex PCR; TCRdb stores in-frame clones only, minus some. The profile shows about 47,000 clones, 84% of them singletons. Source material: peripheral blood. The receptor was isolated from a man aged 50 to 59 with acute or convalescent COVID-19. V gene TRBV28 combines with J gene TRBJ2-7; 7 bases match TRBD1. Written as DNA, the CDR3 is TGTGCCAGCAGTTCGGGACAGTCCTACGAGCAGTACTTC. Its translation: CASSSGQSYEQYF.